This TCR beta chain appears in the sequencing data of a study of CD8+ T cells in alopecia areata. Study-level background: Twice a day, 5 to 10 mg of oral tofacitinib was administered to treated patients. Percent affected scalp area, the SALT score, rated treated patients' severity.

Regarding the study as a whole: One nonresponder makes the tie between baseline CD8+ expansion and response uncertain.

This clone turned up a few times. What it binds is unknown. This sample's treatment: oral pan-JAK inhibitor, 5-10 mg twice daily. Trimming cost V 6 bases and J 3 bases; bases outside gene matches: 9. The CDR3 consists of 15 residues. The germline gives CDR1 SGHNT, CDR2 YYREEE (reference sequence). RNA extraction and reverse transcription yielded cDNA as sequencing template. Only in-frame clones appear in the TCRdb table, and some are missing; sequencing was by immunoSEQ multiplex PCR. The sample holds roughly 64,000 clones, around 42% seen once. This rearrangement joins TRBV5-4 to TRBJ2-5; 9 nucleotides align to TRBD2. Material: CD8+ T cells sorted from blood, obtained between weeks 36 and 40, from a patient treated with tofacitinib. The TCR was taken from a human donor with alopecia areata. CDR3 region: CASTPYSGSKETQYF. The DNA of the CDR3 is TGTGCCAGCACCCCTTATAGCGGGAGTAAAGAGACCCAGTACTTC.